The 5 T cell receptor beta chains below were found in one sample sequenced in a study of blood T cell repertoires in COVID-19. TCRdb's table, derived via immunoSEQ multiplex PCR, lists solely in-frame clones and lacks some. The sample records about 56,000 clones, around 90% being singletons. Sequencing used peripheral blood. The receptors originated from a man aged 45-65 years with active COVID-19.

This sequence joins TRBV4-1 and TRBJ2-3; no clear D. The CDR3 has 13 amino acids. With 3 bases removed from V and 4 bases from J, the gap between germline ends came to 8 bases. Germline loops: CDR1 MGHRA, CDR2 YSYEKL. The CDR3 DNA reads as TGCGCCAGCAGCCACCTTCTCTCAGATACGCAGTATTTT. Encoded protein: CASSHLLSDTQYF.

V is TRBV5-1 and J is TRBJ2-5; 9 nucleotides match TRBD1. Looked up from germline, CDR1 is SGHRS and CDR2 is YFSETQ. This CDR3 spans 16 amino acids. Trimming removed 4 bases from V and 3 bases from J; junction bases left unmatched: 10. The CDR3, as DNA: TGCGCCAGCAGCACCACAGGGGGCAAGAAGGAAGAGACCCAGTACTTC. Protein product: CASSTTGGKKEETQYF.

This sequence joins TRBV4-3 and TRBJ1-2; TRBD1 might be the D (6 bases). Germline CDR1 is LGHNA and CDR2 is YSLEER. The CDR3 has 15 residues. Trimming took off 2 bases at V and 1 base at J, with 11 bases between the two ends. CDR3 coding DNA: TGCGCCAGCAGCCAAAAGGGGGGGGATAACTATGGCTACACCTTC. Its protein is CASSQKGGDNYGYTF.

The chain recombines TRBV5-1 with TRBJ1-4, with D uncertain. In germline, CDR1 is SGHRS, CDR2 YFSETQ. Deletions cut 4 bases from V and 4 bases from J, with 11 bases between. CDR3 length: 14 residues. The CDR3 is CASSPSGINEKLFF. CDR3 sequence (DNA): TGCGCCAGCAGCCCTTCGGGGATTAATGAAAAACTGTTTTTT.

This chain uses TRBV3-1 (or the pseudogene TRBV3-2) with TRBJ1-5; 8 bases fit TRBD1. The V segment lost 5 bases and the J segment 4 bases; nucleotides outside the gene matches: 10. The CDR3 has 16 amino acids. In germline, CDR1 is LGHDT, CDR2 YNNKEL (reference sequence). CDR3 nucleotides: TGTGCCAGCAGCAAGAACAGGGGGGGGGCGAATCAGCCCCAGCATTTT. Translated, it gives CASSKNRGGANQPQHF.